This paragraph covers one T cell receptor (beta chain) sequence. Its specificity is not known. This specimen comes from a study of monozygotic twins with inflammatory bowel disease. An amount of roughly 4,000 ng of total RNA was used for each TCR library. During cDNA synthesis, UMIs that each contained a 6-nucleotide sample barcode were added by means of template switching. Researchers put TCRalpha and TCRbeta cDNA through two nested PCRs lasting around 15 and 10 cycles. TCRdb reanalyzed the 5' RACE reads and collapses them to one entry per CDR3 protein, without DNA. There are roughly 330,000 distinct CDR3 sequences in the sample, with roughly 2% held by the top ten. The V gene's germline CDR1 is KGHSH and CDR2 LQKENI. The CDR3 has 13 residues. The study's findings and limits: Repertoire similarity did not differ between concordant and discordant twins, possibly owing to limited power.

J is TRBJ1-2 and V is TRBV18. Sequencing was carried out using blood. The sequence was collected from a human donor with ulcerative colitis or Crohn's disease, or a healthy co-twin of an affected twin (not recorded which). The CDR3 reads CASSPPENDGYTF.